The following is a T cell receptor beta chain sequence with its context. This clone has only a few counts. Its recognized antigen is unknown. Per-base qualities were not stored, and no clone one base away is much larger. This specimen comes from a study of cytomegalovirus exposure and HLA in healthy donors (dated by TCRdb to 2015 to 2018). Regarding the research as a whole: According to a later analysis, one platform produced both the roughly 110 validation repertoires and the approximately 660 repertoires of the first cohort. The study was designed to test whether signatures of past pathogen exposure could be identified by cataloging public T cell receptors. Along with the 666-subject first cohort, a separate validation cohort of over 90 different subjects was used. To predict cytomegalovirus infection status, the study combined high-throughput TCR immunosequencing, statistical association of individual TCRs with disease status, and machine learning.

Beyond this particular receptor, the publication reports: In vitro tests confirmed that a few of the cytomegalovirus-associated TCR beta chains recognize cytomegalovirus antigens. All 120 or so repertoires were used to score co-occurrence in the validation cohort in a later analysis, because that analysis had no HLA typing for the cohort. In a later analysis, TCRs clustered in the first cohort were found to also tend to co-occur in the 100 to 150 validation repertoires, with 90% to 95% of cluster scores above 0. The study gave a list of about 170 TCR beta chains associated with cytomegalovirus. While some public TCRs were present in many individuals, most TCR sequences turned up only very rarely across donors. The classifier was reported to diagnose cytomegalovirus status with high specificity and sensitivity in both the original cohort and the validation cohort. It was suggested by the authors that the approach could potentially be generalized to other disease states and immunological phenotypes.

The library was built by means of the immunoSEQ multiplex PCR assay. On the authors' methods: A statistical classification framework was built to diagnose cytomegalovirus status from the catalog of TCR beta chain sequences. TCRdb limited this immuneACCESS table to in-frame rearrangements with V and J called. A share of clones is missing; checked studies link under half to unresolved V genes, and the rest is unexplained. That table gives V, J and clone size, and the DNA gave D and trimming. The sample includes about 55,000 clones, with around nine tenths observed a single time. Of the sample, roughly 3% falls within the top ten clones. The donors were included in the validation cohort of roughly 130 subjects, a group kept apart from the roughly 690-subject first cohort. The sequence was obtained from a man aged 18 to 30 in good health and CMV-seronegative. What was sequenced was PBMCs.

The CDR3 has the sequence CASSDSDSPSEQFF. The DNA reads TGTGCCAGCAGTGACTCGGACTCCCCGAGTGAGCAGTTCTTC. The chain links TRBV6-4 with TRBJ2-1; the D gene is perhaps TRBD2, from 5 matching bases. For CDR1 and CDR2, the germline V gene lists MRHNA and SNTAGT. V was cut back by 0 bases and J by 9 bases, leaving a gap of 12 bases between them. From the cysteine up to the phenylalanine, the CDR3 has a length of 14 residues. Just the 42-base CDR3 DNA is kept, in frame starting at base 1.